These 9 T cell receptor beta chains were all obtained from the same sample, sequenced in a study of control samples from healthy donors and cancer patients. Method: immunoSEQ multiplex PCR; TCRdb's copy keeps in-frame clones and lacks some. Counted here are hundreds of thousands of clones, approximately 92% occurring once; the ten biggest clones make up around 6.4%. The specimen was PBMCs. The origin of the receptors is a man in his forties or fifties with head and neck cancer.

The CDR3 loop reads CASSLGQYGSGNTIYF. DNA for the CDR3: TGTGCCAGCAGCCTCGGACAGTACGGATCTGGAAACACCATATATTTT. This chain links TRBV11-1 with TRBJ1-3, with a possible D match to TRBD1 (6 bases). The CDR3 length is 16 residues. The germline V and J ends were trimmed by 5 bases and 1 base, with 15 bases remaining between them. Germline lookup yields CDR1 SGHAT and CDR2 FQDESV (reference sequence).

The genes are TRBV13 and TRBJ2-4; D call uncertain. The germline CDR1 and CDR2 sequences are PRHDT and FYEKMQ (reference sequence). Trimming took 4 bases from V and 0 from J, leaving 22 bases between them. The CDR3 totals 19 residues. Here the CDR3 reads CASSSFYMGRLEAKNIQYF. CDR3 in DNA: TGTGCCAGCAGCTCCTTCTATATGGGCCGCCTTGAAGCCAAAAACATTCAGTACTTC.

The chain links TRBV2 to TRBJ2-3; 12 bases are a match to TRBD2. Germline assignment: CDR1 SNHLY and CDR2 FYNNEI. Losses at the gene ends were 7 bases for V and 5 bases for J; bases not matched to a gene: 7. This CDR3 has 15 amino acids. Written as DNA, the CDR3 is TGTGCCAGCAACAGACTAGCGGGAGCCGAAGATACGCAGTATTTT. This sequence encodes CASNRLAGAEDTQYF.

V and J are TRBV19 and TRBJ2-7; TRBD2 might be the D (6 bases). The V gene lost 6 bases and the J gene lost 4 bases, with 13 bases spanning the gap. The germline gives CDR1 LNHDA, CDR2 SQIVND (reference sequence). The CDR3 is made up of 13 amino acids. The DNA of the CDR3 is TGTGCCAGTAGGTCGGGAGAACGGTACGAGCAGTACTTC. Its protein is CASRSGERYEQYF.

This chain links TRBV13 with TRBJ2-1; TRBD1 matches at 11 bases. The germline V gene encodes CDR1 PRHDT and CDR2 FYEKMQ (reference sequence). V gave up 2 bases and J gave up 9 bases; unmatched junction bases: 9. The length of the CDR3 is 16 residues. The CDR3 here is CASSLMDRGQVGEQFF. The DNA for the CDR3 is TGTGCCAGCAGCTTAATGGACAGGGGGCAGGTAGGTGAGCAGTTCTTC.

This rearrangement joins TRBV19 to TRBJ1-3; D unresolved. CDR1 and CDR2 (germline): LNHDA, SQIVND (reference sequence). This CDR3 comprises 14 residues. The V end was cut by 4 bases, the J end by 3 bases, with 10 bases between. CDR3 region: CASSTSAIGNTIYF. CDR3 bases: TGTGCCAGTAGTACCTCGGCGATTGGAAACACCATATATTTT.

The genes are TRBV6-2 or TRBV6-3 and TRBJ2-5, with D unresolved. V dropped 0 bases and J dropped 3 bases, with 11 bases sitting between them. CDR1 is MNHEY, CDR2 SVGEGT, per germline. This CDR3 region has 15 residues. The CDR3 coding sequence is TGTGCCAGCAGTTACTCGAGAAGGAGCGAAGAGACCCAGTACTTC. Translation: CASSYSRRSEETQYF.

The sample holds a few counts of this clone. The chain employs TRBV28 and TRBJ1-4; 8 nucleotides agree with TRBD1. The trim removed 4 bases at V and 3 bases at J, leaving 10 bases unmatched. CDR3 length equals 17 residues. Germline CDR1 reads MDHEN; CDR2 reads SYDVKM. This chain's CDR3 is CASSSPPGGRANEKLFF. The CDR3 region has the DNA TGTGCCAGCAGTTCACCACCAGGGGGCCGGGCTAATGAAAAACTGTTTTTT.

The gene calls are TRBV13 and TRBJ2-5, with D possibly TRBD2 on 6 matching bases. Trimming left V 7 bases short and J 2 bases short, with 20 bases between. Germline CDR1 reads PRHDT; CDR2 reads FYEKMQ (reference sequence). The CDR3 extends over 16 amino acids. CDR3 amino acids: CASTQRIWGDQETQYF. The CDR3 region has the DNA TGTGCCAGCACCCAACGGATATGGGGGGATCAAGAGACCCAGTACTTC.